This T cell receptor (beta chain) was retrieved from a study of blood T cell repertoires in COVID-19. Across the study: Acute and convalescent COVID-19 specimens originated in the United States, Italy and Spain. Sources were T cells, B-cell-depleted T cells, or PBMCs; the material itself was cDNA or gDNA.

In the case of this clone: The same CDR3 is also encoded by other DNA sequences in this sample.

Per the study methods: Amplified reference gene primers provided the basis for estimating nucleated cell counts. Here immunoSEQ multiplex PCR was the method, and the copy in TCRdb shows in-frame clones only, minus some. V and J calls and clone size are as listed in that table; D and trimming were resolved from the DNA. The sample carries some 47,000 clones, over 75% recorded once. The length of the CDR3 is 15 residues. Per germline, CDR1 SGHRS and CDR2 YFSETQ. V lost 0 bases, J lost 3 bases, and 11 bases lay in between. This chain joins TRBV5-1 and TRBJ2-3; the D gene is possibly TRBD1 (6 bases). This TCR came from a man between 65 and 85 years old with acute or convalescent COVID-19. Sequenced sample: peripheral blood. Here the CDR3 DNA reads TGCGCCAGCAGCTTGGACAGGGCACGGACAGATACGCAGTATTTT. It is translated as CASSLDRARTDTQYF. Using reference TRBV5-1 and TRBJ2-3 for the parts outside the CDR3, the full variable domain is KAGVTQTPRYLIKTRGQQVTLSCSPISGHRSVSWYQQTPGQGLQFLFEYFSETQRNKGNFPGRFSGRQFSNSRSEMNVSTLELGDSALYLCASSLDRARTDTQYFGPGTRLTVL.